This T cell receptor (beta chain) is drawn from a study of regulatory T cells in long-lasting Graves disease. Time point given: newly diagnosed GD, antithyroid drugs for less than 3 months. PBMC-extracted RNA yielded the TCR library. Relying on iRepertoire HTBI primers and Arm-PCR of CDR3 regions, the team built TCR beta libraries. One entry per CDR3 protein, called by TCRdb with MiXCR from the multiplex PCR reads. The data show 500,000 or so distinct CDR3 sequences, about 14% seen once. This clonotype was found many times. Germline V gives CDR1 KGHSH, CDR2 LQKENI. V was trimmed by 2 bases and J by 0 bases, leaving 7 bases between them. There are 15 residues in the CDR3. These data are also associated with another study on T cells in Graves' hyperthyroidism and ophthalmopathy. That publication notes: Blood also carried most thyroid clonotypes expanded above 0.001. The model identified upcoming ophthalmopathy a median around 6 months ahead of onset.

The clonotype comes from a woman aged 50 to 60 with Graves disease. V gene TRBV18 combines with J gene TRBJ2-2; tentative D call: TRBD1 (5 bases). The sequencing used peripheral blood mononuclear cells (PBMCs), collected at new diagnosis, from a patient treated with antithyroid drugs. As DNA, the CDR3 is TGTGCCAGCTCACCAAGACAGACGAACACCGGGGAGCTGTTTTTT. Residues: CASSPRQTNTGELFF.